The clone carrying this T cell receptor beta chain was counted many times. Its antigen is still unknown. Sequenced by immunoSEQ multiplex PCR; TCRdb stores in-frame clones only, minus some. This sample comprises around 34,000 clones, none seen once only. This CDR3 comprises 17 residues. Trimming shortened V by 6 bases and J by 4 bases, and 22 bases separated the two germline ends. CDR1 is KGHSH, CDR2 LQKENI, per germline. The data were obtained in a study of T cells after posttransplantation cyclophosphamide. Notes on the study in general: Skin or GI-infiltrating T cells shared few TRB sequences with blood. Later post-transplant blood repertoires were often dominated by donor CD8+ memory clones.

This chain links TRBV18 with TRBJ2-1; maybe TRBD1 (5 bases). This clonotype originated in a woman aged 45 to 65 in good health and a related stem cell transplant donor. Sequencing was performed on PBMCs. Written as DNA, the CDR3 is TGTGCCAGCTCCTCGGACCCCCAGGGAACTTTGTACAATGAGCAGTTCTTC. This sequence encodes CASSSDPQGTLYNEQFF.